Sequencing of this T cell receptor beta chain was carried out in a study of blood T cell repertoires in COVID-19. Study in general: Sites across the United States, Italy and Spain contributed samples from acute and convalescent COVID-19.

With V trimmed by 5 bases and J by 4 bases, 3 bases remained unmatched. Per the germline V gene, CDR1 is GTSNPN and CDR2 is SVGIG (reference sequence). The CDR3 spans 12 residues. Authors' methods: Amplifying reference gene primers gave estimates of nucleated cell counts. Sequencing used immunoSEQ multiplex PCR; TCRdb keeps in-frame clones, though not all of them. V and J calls and clone size come straight from that table; D and trimming were deduced from the DNA. Among some 71,000 clones listed, around 84% were seen once. The source material was peripheral blood. The source is a woman aged 45-65 years with acute or convalescent COVID-19. The chain joins TRBV30 to TRBJ1-2; 8 positions match TRBD1. The CDR3 sequence is CAWVGTGYGYTF. CDR3 nucleotides: TGTGCCTGGGTTGGGACAGGCTATGGCTACACCTTC.